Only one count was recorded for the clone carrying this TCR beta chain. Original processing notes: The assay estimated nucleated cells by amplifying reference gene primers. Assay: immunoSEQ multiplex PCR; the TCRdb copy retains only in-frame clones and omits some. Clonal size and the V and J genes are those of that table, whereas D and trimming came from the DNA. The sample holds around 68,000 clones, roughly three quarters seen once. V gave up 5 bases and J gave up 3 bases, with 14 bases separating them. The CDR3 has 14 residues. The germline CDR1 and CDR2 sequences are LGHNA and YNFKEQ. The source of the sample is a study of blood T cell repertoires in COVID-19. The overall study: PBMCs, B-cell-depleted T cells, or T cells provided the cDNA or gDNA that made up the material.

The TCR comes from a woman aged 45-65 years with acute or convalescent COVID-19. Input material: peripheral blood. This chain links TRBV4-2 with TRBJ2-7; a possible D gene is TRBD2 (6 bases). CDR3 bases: TGTGCCAGCAGCGAGGGACTGGAGATCTACGAGCAGTACTTC. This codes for CASSEGLEIYEQYF.